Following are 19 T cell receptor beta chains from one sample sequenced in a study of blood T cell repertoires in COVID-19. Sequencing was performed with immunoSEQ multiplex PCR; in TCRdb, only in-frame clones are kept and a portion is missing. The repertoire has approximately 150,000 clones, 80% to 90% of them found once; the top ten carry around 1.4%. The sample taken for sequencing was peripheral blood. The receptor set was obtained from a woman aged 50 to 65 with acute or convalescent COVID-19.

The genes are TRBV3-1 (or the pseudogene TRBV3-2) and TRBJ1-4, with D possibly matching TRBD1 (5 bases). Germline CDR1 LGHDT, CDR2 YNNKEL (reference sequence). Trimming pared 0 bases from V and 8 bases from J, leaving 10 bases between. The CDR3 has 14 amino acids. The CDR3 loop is CASSQDLRGEKLFF. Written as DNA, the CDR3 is TGTGCCAGCAGCCAAGATCTCCGGGGGGAAAAACTGTTTTTT.

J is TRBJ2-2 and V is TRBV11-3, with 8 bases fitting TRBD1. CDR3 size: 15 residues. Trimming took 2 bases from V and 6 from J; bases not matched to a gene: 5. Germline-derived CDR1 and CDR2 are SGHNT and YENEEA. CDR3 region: CASSLMQGASGELFF. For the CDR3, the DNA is TGTGCCAGCAGCTTAATGCAGGGGGCGTCCGGGGAGCTGTTTTTT.

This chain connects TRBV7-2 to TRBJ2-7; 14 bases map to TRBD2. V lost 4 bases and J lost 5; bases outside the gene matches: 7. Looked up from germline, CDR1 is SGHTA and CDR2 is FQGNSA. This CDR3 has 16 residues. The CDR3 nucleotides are TGTGCCAGCAGCTGGAGACTAGCGGGAGGGCCCAACGAGCAGTACTTC. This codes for CASSWRLAGGPNEQYF.

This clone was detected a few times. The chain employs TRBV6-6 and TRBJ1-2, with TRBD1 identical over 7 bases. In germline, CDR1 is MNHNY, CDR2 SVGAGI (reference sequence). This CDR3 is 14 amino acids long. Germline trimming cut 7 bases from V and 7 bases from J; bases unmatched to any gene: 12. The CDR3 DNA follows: TGTGCCAGCACACAGGGGCAAGGAGGGCGTGGCTACACCTTC. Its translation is CASTQGQGGRGYTF.

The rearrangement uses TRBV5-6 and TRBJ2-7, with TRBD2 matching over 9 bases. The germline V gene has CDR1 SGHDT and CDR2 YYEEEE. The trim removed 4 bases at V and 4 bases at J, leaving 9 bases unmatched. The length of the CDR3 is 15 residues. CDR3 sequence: CASSDGAGGPYEQYF. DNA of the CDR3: TGTGCCAGCAGCGACGGGGCGGGAGGGCCATACGAGCAGTACTTC.

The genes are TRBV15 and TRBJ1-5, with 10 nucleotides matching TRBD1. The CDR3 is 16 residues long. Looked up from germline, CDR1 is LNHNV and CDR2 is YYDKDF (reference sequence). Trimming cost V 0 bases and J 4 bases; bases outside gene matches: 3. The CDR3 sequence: CATSRDPDRGNQPQHF. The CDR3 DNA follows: TGTGCCACCAGCAGAGATCCGGACAGGGGGAATCAGCCCCAGCATTTT.

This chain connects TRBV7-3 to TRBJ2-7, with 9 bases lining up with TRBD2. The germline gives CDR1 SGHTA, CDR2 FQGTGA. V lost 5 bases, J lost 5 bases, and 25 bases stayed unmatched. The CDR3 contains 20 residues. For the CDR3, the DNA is TGTGCCAGCAGCCATATGACCGGGACTAGCAGTATCCCCGGGTACGACGAGCAGTACTTC. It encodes CASSHMTGTSSIPGYDEQYF. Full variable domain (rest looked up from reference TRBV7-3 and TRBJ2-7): GAGVSQTPSNKVTEKGKYVELRCDPISGHTALYWYRQSLGQGPEFLIYFQGTGAADDSGLPNDRFFAVRPEGSVSTLKIQRTERGDSAVYLCASSHMTGTSSIPGYDEQYFGPGTRLTVT.

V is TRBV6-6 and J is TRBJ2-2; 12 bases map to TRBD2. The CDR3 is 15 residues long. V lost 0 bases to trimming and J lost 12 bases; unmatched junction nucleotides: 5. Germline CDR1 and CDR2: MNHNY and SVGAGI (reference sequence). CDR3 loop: CASSYSWTSGVKLFF. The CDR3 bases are TGTGCCAGCAGTTACTCTTGGACTAGCGGGGTGAAGCTGTTTTTT.

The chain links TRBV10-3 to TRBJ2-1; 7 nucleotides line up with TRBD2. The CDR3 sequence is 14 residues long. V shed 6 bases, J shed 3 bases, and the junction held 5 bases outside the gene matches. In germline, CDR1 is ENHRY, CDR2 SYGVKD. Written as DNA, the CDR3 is TGTGCCATCAGCCGGGAGGCGGTCTACAATGAGCAGTTCTTC. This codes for CAISREAVYNEQFF.

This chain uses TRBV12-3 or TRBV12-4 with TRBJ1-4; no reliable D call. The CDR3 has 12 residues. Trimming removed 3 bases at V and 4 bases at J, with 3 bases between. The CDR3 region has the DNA TGTGCCAGCAGTTTCAGTAATGAAAAACTGTTTTTT. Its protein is CASSFSNEKLFF.

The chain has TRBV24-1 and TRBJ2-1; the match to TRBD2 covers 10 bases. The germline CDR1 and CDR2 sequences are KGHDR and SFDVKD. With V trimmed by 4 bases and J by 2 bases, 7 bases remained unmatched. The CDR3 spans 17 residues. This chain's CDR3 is CATSDSTGLAPYNEQFF. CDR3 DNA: TGTGCCACCAGTGACTCTACGGGACTAGCGCCCTACAATGAGCAGTTCTTC.

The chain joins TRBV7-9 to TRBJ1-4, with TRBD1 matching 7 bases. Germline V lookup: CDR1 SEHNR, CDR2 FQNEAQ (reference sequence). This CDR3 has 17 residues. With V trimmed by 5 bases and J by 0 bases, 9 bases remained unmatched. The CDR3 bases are TGTGCCAGCAGCCACATGCCCGGACAGGCAACTAATGAAAAACTGTTTTTT. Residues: CASSHMPGQATNEKLFF.

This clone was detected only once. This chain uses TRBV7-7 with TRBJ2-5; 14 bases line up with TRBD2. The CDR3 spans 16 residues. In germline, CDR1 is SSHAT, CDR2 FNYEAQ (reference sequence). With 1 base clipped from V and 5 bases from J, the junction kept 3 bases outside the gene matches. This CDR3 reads CASSLGLAGGWETQYF. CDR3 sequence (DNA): TGTGCCAGCAGCTTAGGACTAGCGGGAGGGTGGGAGACCCAGTACTTC.

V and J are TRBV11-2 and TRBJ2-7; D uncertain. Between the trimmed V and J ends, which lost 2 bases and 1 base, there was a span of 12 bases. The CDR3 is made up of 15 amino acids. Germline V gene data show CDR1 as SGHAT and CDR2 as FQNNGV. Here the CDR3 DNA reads TGTGCCAGCAGCTTATTGATTGAGTTATCCTACGAGCAGTACTTC. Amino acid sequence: CASSLLIELSYEQYF.

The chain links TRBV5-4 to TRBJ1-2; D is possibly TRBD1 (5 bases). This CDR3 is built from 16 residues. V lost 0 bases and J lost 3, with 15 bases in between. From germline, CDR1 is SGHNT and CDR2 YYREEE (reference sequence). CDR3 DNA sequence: TGTGCCAGCAGCTTGGAAGGGTCAGGGCAGGACTATGGCTACACCTTC. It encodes CASSLEGSGQDYGYTF.

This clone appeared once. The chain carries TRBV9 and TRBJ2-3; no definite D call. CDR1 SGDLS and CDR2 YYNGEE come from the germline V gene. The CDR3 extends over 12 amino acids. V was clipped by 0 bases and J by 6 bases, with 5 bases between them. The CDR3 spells CASSVAFDTQYF. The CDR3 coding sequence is TGTGCCAGCAGCGTAGCGTTTGATACGCAGTATTTT.

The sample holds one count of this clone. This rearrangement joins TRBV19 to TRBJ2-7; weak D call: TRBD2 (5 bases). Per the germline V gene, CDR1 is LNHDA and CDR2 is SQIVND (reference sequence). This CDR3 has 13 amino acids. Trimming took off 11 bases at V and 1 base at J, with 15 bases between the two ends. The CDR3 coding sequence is TGTGCCCGAGGAGGACCGGGTTCCTACGAGCAGTACTTC. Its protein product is CARGGPGSYEQYF.

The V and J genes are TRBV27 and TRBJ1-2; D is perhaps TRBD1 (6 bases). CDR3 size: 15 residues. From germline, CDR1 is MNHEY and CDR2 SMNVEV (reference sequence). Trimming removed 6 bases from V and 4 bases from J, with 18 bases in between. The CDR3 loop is CASRAGDGVFYGYTF. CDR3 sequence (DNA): TGTGCCAGCAGGGCAGGGGACGGTGTATTCTATGGCTACACCTTC.

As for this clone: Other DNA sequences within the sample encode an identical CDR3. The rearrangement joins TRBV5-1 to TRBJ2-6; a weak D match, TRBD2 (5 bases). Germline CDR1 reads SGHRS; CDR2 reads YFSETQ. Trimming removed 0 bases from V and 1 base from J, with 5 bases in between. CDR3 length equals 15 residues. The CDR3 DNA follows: TGCGCCAGCAGCTTGGGAGGGTCTGGGGCCAACGTCCTGACTTTC. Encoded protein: CASSLGGSGANVLTF.